This T cell receptor (beta chain) was profiled in a study of blood T cell repertoires in COVID-19. In the study overall: The samples span acute and convalescent COVID-19 from the United States, Italy and Spain.

Clones were read by immunoSEQ multiplex PCR, and TCRdb kept only the in-frame ones, dropping some. The table records under 15,000 clones, around four fifths of them present only once. Germline lookup yields CDR1 LNHDA and CDR2 SQIVND (reference sequence). The V and J ends lost 3 bases and 3 bases, in that order; junction bases with no gene match: 2. CDR3 length: 14 residues. The chain couples TRBV19 to TRBJ1-1; 9 positions agree with TRBD1. This clonotype originated in a human donor in a cohort sampled during active COVID-19. The source material was peripheral blood. CDR3 protein: CASSIRTGDTEAFF. CDR3 coding DNA: TGTGCCAGTAGTATTCGGACAGGGGACACTGAAGCTTTCTTT.